These 4 T cell receptor beta chains were sequenced from one sample in a study of T cell repertoires in aging, cancer and after chemotherapy. TCR beta rearrangements were amplified from peripheral blood genomic DNA. A mixed TRB-A/B primer pool amplified rearranged TRB by multiplex touch-down PCR. TCRdb reprocessed the multiplex PCR reads via MiXCR and lists one record per CDR3 protein. The sample gives roughly 12,000 distinct CDR3 sequences, more than 20% of which show up once; 1.5% to 2% is in the top ten. The source material was blood. These TCRs come from a human donor in good health.

The CDR3 coding sequence is TGTGCTAGTGGTTTGGTACCCCGGGGGGTAATACAATCCTCTGGAAACACCATATATTTT. Protein: CASGLVPRGVIQSSGNTIYF. The chain combines TRBV12-5 with TRBJ1-3; D may be TRBD1 (5 bases). Trimming pared 0 bases from V and 0 bases from J, leaving 21 bases between. CDR3 size: 20 residues. CDR1 is LGHNT, CDR2 FRNRAP, per germline.

This clonotype was found a few times. V and J are TRBV6-5 and TRBJ1-5; D call uncertain. V lost 2 bases and J lost 0, with 2 bases in between. Germline CDR1 reads MNHEY; CDR2 reads SVGAGI. This CDR3 contains 13 residues. CDR3 bases: TGTGCCAGCAGTTACGGTAGCAATCAGCCCCAGCATTTT. The encoded protein is CASSYGSNQPQHF.

In regard to this clonotype: One end of the junction is discordant with germline, which a read error may explain. This chain uses TRBV27 with TRBJ2-4; 10 positions match TRBD1. Germline V gives CDR1 MNHEY, CDR2 SMNVEV (reference sequence). The CDR3 length is 20 residues. This CDR3 reads CASILSGIGGRQGALNIQYF. In nucleotides, the CDR3 is TGTGCCAGCATTTTATCGGGCATTGGAGGGCGACAGGGGGCGCTAAACATTCAGTACTTC.

This clonotype was seen a few times. The V gene is TRBV30, the J gene TRBJ2-7, with 9 bases fitting TRBD1. CDR1 is GTSNPN, CDR2 SVGIG, per germline (reference sequence). Trimming took 5 bases from V and 5 from J; bases not matched to a gene: 7. This CDR3 spans 13 amino acids. The chain's CDR3 is CAWAGTGRHEQYF. DNA for the CDR3: TGTGCCTGGGCCGGGACAGGGAGGCACGAGCAGTACTTC.